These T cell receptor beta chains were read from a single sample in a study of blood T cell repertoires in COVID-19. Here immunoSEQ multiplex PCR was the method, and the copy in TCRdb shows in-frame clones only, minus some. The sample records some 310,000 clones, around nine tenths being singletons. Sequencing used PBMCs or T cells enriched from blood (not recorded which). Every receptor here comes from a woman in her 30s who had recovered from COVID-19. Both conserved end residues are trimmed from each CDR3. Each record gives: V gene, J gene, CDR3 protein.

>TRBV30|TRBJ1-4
AWSVGEKLF
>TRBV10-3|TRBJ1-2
AISGDRVYGYT
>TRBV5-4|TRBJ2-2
ASSAGQRDTGELF
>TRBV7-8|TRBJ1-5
ASSLGSGQPQH
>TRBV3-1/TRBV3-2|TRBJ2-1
ASSHPPLNEQF
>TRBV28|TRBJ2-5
ASTTSGHQETQY
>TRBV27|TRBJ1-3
ASSRQGVGGNTIY
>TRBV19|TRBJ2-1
ASSVDFVYYNEQF
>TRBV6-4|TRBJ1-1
ASSALTGTPVDTEAF
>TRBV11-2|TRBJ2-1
ASSLGSWTPAVHNEQF
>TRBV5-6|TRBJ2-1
ASSLVGGYNEQF
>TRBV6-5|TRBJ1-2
ASRQDRNYGYT
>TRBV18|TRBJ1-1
ASSYSTGGTGSLNTEAF
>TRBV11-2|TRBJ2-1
ASSLALAGHNEQF
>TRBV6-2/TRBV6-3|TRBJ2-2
ASSIYGANTGELF
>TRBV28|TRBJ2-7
ASSLLSLYYEQY
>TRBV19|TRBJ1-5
ASSIDREGQPQH
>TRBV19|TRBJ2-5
ASSMGAGGPQETQY
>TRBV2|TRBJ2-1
ASRERGGAYNEQF
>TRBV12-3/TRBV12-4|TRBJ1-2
ASIQRGLNGYT
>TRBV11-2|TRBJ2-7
ASSRSGRESYEQY
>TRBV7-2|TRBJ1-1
ASSPVGGAEAF
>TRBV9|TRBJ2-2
ASSATGGNTGELF
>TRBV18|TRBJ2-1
ASSPRELGGTYNEQF
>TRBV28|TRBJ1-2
WSGGNYGYT
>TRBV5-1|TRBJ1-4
ASSRRTATNEKLF
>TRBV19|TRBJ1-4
ASNKQPQNEKLF
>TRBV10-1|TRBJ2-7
ASSGAGTYEQY